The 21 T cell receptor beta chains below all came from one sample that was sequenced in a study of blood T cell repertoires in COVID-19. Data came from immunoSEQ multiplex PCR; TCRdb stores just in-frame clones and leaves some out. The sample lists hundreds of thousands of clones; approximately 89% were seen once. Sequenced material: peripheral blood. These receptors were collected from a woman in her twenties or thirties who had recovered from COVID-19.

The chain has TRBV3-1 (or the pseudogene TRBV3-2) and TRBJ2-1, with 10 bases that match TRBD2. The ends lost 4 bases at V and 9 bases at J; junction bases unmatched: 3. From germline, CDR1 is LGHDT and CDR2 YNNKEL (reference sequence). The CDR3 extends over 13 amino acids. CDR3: CASSPGLASEQFF. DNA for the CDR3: TGTGCCAGCAGCCCGGGACTAGCGAGTGAGCAGTTCTTC.

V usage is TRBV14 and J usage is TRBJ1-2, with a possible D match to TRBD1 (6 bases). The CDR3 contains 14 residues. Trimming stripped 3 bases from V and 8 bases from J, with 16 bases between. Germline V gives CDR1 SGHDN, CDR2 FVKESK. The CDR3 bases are TGTGCCAGCAGCCACCTAGCGGGGGCAGGGGGCTACACCTTC. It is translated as CASSHLAGAGGYTF.

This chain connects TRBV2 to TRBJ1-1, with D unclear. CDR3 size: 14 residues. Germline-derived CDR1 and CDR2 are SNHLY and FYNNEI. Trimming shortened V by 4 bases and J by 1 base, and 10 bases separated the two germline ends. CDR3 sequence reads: CASSATRGNTEAFF. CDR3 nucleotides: TGTGCCAGCAGTGCGACGCGGGGGAACACTGAAGCTTTCTTT. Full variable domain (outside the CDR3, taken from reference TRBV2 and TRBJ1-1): EPEVTQTPSHQVTQMGQEVILRCVPISNHLYFYWYRQILGQKVEFLVSFYNNEISEKSEIFDDQFSVERPDGSNFTLKIRSTKLEDSAMYFCASSATRGNTEAFFGQGTRLTVV.

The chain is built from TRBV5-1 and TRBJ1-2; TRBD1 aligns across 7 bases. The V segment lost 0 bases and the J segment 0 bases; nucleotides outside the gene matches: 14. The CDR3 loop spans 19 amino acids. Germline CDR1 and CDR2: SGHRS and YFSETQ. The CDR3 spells CASSLAGPLSGGPNYGYTF. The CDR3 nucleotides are TGCGCCAGCAGCTTGGCCGGACCATTATCAGGGGGACCTAACTATGGCTACACCTTC.

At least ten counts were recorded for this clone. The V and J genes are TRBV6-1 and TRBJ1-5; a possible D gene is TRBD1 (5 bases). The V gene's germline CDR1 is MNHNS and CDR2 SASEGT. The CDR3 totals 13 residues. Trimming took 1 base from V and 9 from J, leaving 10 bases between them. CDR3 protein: CASSEVTDRPQHF. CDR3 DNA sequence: TGTGCCAGCAGTGAAGTGACAGATCGGCCCCAGCATTTT.

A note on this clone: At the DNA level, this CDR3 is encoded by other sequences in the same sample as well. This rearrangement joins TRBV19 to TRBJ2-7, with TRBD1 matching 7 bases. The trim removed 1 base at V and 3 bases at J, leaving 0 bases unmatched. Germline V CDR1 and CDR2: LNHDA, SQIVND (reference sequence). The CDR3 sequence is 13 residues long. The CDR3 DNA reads TGTGCCAGTAGTATAGGGACAGGCTACGAGCAGTACTTC. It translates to CASSIGTGYEQYF.

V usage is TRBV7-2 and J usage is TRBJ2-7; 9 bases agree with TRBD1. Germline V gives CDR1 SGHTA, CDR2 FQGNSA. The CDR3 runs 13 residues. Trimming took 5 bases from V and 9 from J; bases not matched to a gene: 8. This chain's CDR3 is CASSPGQGTPQYF. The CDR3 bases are TGTGCCAGCAGCCCGGGACAGGGAACTCCGCAGTACTTC.

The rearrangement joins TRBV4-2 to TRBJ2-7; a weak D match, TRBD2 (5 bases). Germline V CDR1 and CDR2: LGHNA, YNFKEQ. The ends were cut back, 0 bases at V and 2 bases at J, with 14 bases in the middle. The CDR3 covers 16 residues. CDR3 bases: TGTGCCAGCAGCCAAGATGGGGTGGACTGGACCTACGAGCAGTACTTC. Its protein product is CASSQDGVDWTYEQYF.

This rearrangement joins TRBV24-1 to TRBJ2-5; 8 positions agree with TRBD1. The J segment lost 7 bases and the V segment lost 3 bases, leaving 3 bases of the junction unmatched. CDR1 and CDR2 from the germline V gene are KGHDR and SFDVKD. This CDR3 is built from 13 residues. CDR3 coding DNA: TGTGCCACCAGTGATCGACAGGGGCGGACCCAGTACTTC. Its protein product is CATSDRQGRTQYF.

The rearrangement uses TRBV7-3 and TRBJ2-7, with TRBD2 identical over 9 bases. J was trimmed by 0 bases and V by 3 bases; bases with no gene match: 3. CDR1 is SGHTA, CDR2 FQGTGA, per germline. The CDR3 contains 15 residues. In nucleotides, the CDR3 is TGTGCCAGCAGCTTGACTAGCGGCTTCTCCTACGAGCAGTACTTC. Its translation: CASSLTSGFSYEQYF.

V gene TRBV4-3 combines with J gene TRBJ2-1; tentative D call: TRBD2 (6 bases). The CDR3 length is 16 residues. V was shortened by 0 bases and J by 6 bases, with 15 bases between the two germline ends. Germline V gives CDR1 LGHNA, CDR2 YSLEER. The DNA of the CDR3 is TGCGCCAGCAGCCAAGATTTCCGACTAGAGGGCAATGAGCAGTTCTTC. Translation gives CASSQDFRLEGNEQFF.

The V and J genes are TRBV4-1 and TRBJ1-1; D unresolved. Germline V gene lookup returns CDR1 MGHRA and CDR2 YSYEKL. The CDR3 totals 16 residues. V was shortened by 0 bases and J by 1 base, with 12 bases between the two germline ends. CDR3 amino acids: CASSQELGTENTEAFF. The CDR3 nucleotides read TGCGCCAGCAGCCAAGAGTTGGGCACAGAGAACACTGAAGCTTTCTTT.

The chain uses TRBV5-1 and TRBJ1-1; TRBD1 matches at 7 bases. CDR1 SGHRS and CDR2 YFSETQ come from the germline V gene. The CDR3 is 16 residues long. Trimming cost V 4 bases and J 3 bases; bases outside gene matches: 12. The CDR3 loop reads CASSVGSGRGDTEAFF. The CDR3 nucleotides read TGCGCCAGCAGCGTGGGATCCGGCAGGGGGGACACTGAAGCTTTCTTT.

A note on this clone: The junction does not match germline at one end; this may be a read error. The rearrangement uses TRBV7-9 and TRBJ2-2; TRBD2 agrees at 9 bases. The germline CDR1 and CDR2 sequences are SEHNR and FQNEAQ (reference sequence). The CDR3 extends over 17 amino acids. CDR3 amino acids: CASSTTRTSENTGKLFF. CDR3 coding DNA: TGTGCCAGCAGTACCACGAGGACTAGCGAAAACACCGGGAAGCTGTTTTTT.

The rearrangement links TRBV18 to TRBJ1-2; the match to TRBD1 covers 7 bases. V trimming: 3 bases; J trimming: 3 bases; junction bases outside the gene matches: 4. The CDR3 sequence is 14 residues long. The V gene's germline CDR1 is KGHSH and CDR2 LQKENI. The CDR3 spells CASSPQTGDYGYTF. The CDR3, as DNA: TGTGCCAGCTCACCTCAAACAGGGGACTATGGCTACACCTTC.

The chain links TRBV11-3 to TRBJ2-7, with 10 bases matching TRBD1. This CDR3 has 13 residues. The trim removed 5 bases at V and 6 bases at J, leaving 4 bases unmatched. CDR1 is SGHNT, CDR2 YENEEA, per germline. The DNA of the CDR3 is TGTGCCAGCAGCACGGGACAGGGGAGCGAGCAGTACTTC. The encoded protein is CASSTGQGSEQYF.

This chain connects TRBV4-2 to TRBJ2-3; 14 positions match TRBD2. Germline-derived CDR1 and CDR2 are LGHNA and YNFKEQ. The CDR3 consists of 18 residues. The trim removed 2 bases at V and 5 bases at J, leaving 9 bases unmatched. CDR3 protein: CASSQSRLAGGFLDTQYF. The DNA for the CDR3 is TGTGCCAGCAGCCAATCCAGACTAGCGGGGGGGTTCCTAGATACGCAGTATTTT.

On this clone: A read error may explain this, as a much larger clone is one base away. The CDR3 reads CASRGTGDYGYTF. Written as DNA, the CDR3 is TGTGCCAGCAGGGGGACAGGGGACTATGGCTACACCTTC. The chain is built from TRBV9 and TRBJ1-2, with 10 bases aligning to TRBD1. CDR3 length: 13 amino acids. Unmatched junction bases numbered 1, after V lost 5 bases and J lost 3 bases. CDR1 is SGDLS, CDR2 YYNGEE, per germline.

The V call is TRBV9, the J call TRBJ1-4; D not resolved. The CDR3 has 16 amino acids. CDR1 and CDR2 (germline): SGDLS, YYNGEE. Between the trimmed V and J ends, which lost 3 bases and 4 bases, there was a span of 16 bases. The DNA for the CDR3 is TGTGCCAGCAGCGGGCGGGAAACGGAAAATAATGAAAAACTGTTTTTT. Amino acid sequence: CASSGRETENNEKLFF.

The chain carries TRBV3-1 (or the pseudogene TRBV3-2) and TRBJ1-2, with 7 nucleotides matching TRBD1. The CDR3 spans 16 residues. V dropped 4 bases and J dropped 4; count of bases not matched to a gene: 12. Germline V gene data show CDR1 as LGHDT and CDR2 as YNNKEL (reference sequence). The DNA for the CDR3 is TGTGCCAGCAGCCGACTCGGACAGGTCGGTGGCTATGGCTACACCTTC. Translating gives CASSRLGQVGGYGYTF.

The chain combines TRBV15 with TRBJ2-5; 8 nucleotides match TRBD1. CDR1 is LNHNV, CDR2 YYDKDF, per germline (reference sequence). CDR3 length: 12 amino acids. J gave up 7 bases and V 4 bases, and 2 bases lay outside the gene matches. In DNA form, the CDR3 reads TGTGCCACCAGCACAGACAGGGGGACCCAGTACTTC. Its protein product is CATSTDRGTQYF.